This T cell receptor beta chain was identified during a study of T cells after yellow fever vaccination. The study's findings and limits: The secondary response peaked faster, at day 5 versus 15, but was weaker.

TCRdb re-derived calls from the 5' RACE reads in MiXCR, one entry per CDR3 protein. Of a few hundred thousand distinct CDR3 sequences listed, 6.9% were seen once; the top ten hold approximately 0.87%. At least ten counts were recorded for this clonotype. As yet, its antigen is unknown. V was clipped by 5 bases and J by 7 bases; unmatched bases: 6. Germline V gives CDR1 SGHTA, CDR2 FQGNSA. CDR3 size: 14 residues. The sequencing here drew on CD4+ T cells sorted from PBMCs, taken 15 days after the yellow fever booster vaccination. The TCR was taken from a man aged 25-45 years who received the YFV17D yellow fever vaccine. The chain uses TRBV7-2 and TRBJ1-2; 11 nucleotides line up with TRBD1. The CDR3 DNA follows: TGTGCCAGCAGCCCGAGGGACAGGGGGGCTGGCTACACCTTC. Translation: CASSPRDRGAGYTF.